This T cell receptor beta chain was recorded in a study of CD8+ T cells in alopecia areata. About the study: Those patients who were treated received oral tofacitinib, which was given at 5 to 10 mg twice daily for moderate-to-severe alopecia areata. The drug, tofacitinib, lasted 6 to 18 months, followed by 6 months off drug. Affected scalp percentage determined the severity score of treated patients. Overall study results and limits: Between patients, shared TCR sequences were less clear than in mice. This was possibly due in part to HLA diversity in the patient population.

Treatment of the sample: oral pan-JAK inhibitor, 5-10 mg twice daily. This clone came up a few times. Its antigen is unknown. Following extraction, RNA underwent reverse transcription to cDNA, which served as the sequencing template. The protocol was immunoSEQ multiplex PCR, while the TCRdb copy is restricted to in-frame clones and leaves out a portion. The sample records about 210,000 clones, about 50% being singletons. V dropped 3 bases and J dropped 1; count of bases not matched to a gene: 5. The CDR3 spans 16 residues. Per the germline V gene, CDR1 is SNHLY and CDR2 is FYNNEI. The chain links TRBV2 to TRBJ2-3; TRBD1 agrees at 9 bases. The material was CD4+ T cells sorted from blood, obtained at week 4, from a patient treated with tofacitinib. This clonotype was sampled from a human donor with alopecia areata. The CDR3 sequence: CASSDGRTGGTDTQYF. CDR3 sequence (DNA): TGTGCCAGCAGTGATGGACGGACAGGGGGCACAGATACGCAGTATTTT. The full variable domain, in which reference TRBV2 and TRBJ2-3 provide the parts outside the CDR3, is EPEVTQTPSHQVTQMGQEVILRCVPISNHLYFYWYRQILGQKVEFLVSFYNNEISEKSEIFDDQFSVERPDGSNFTLKIRSTKLEDSAMYFCASSDGRTGGTDTQYFGPGTRLTVL.